A single sample is the source of the 18 T cell receptor beta chains below, sequenced in a study of shared clonotypes between healthy human individuals. Assay used: immunoSEQ multiplex PCR; TCRdb lists only in-frame clones, some missing. The sample shows 450,000 or so clones, 60% to 80% of them seen only once. Sequences were obtained from PBMCs. The receptors here all came from a middle-aged woman in good health. Some clones in this sample may be carry-over from other donors' samples.

The sample holds many counts of this clone. This sample includes further DNA sequences coding for the same CDR3. This chain joins TRBV28 and TRBJ1-4, with D possibly matching TRBD1 (6 bases). The V gene's germline CDR1 is MDHEN and CDR2 SYDVKM. Trimming stripped 6 bases from V and 0 bases from J, with 14 bases between. CDR3 size: 16 residues. The CDR3 sequence: CASSLLQGPTNEKLFF. For the CDR3, the DNA is TGTGCCAGCAGCCTATTACAGGGCCCAACTAATGAAAAACTGTTTTTT.

Regarding this clone: Being one base from a much bigger clone, this may be a read error. This rearrangement joins TRBV9 to TRBJ2-3; TRBD2 aligns across 14 bases. CDR1 and CDR2 from the germline V gene are SGDLS and YYNGEE. The CDR3 runs 17 residues. CDR3 coding DNA: TGTGCCAACAGCGTAGGACTAGCGGGAGGTTTCGCAGATACGCAGTATTTT. It specifies CANSVGLAGGFADTQYF.

The chain uses TRBV18 and TRBJ2-7; TRBD2 matches 7 bases. The germline V gene has CDR1 KGHSH and CDR2 LQKENI. The CDR3 has 15 amino acids. Trimming removed 2 bases from V and 3 bases from J; junction bases left unmatched: 7. CDR3 nucleotides: TGTGCCAGCTCACCAGGCCTAGCGGTAGGCTACGAGCAGTACTTC. This gives the protein CASSPGLAVGYEQYF. Full variable domain (remainder filled in from reference TRBV18 and TRBJ2-7): NAGVMQNPRHLVRRRGQEARLRCSPMKGHSHVYWYRQLPEEGLKFMVYLQKENIIDESGMPKERFSAEFPKEGPSILRIQQVVRGDSAAYFCASSPGLAVGYEQYFGPGTRLTVT.

V and J are TRBV29-1 and TRBJ2-7; 11 bases agree with TRBD2. CDR1 is SQVTM, CDR2 ANQGSEA, per germline. V dropped 6 bases and J dropped 6; count of bases not matched to a gene: 7. The CDR3 extends over 13 amino acids. The DNA for the CDR3 is TGCAGCGTCGGGACTAGCGGCCTCGGCGAGCAGTACTTC. This sequence encodes CSVGTSGLGEQYF.

The chain carries TRBV11-2 and TRBJ2-7, with D unclear. The CDR3 has 14 amino acids. Between the trimmed V and J ends, which lost 1 base and 3 bases, there was a span of 10 bases. Germline V lookup: CDR1 SGHAT, CDR2 FQNNGV. CDR3 DNA sequence: TGTGCCAGCAGCTTAGCGGTAACTCGCTACGAGCAGTACTTC. Translated, it gives CASSLAVTRYEQYF.

Written as DNA, the CDR3 is TGCAGCGTCTACACAGGGGCTGAAACTGAAGCTTTCTTT. It encodes CSVYTGAETEAFF. This sequence joins TRBV29-1 and TRBJ1-1, with 7 bases lining up with TRBD1. V lost 6 bases, J lost 5 bases, and 9 bases stayed unmatched. The CDR3 is 13 amino acids. Germline assignment: CDR1 SQVTM and CDR2 ANQGSEA.

The CDR3 loop is CASRSGPNNIYGYTF. CDR3 nucleotides: TGTGCCAGCAGGTCCGGGCCAAACAATATATATGGCTACACCTTC. The V call is TRBV27, the J call TRBJ1-2; D ambiguous. V was cut by 6 bases and J by 5 bases, with 19 bases left in between. The germline gives CDR1 MNHEY, CDR2 SMNVEV (reference sequence). CDR3 length: 15 residues.

The chain uses TRBV5-5 and TRBJ1-3; D is uncertain. Trimming cost V 2 bases and J 2 bases, with 8 bases left between them. CDR3 length: 14 amino acids. CDR1 and CDR2 from the germline V gene are SGHKS and YYEKEE (reference sequence). CDR3 in amino acids: CASSLGQTGNTIYF. For the CDR3, the DNA is TGTGCCAGCAGCTTAGGGCAAACTGGAAACACCATATATTTT. Full variable domain (outside the CDR3, taken from reference TRBV5-5 and TRBJ1-3): DAGVTQSPTHLIKTRGQQVTLRCSPISGHKSVSWYQQVLGQGPQFIFQYYEKEERGRGNFPDRFSARQFPNYSSELNVNALLLGDSALYLCASSLGQTGNTIYFGEGSWLTVV.

The chain joins TRBV9 to TRBJ2-7; 7 positions match TRBD1. The CDR3 runs to 15 residues. V shed 3 bases, J shed 6 bases, and the junction held 12 bases outside the gene matches. Germline V gene data show CDR1 as SGDLS and CDR2 as YYNGEE. The CDR3 spells CASSAKLGQSGEQYF. The CDR3 nucleotides read TGTGCCAGCAGCGCAAAATTGGGACAGTCGGGCGAGCAGTACTTC.

As concerns this clone: A far more abundant clone sits one base away, making this likely a read error. Other DNA sequences in this specimen translate into the identical CDR3. This chain links TRBV29-1 with TRBJ2-1, with D tentatively TRBD1 (7 bases). Between the trimmed V and J ends, which lost 2 bases and 6 bases, there was a span of 17 bases. Germline loops: CDR1 SQVTM, CDR2 ANQGSEA. The CDR3 has 15 amino acids. Here the CDR3 DNA reads TGCAGCGTTGAACGATCAGGGGGGCTGATCAATGAGCAGTTCTTC. Translated: CSVERSGGLINEQFF.

The chain has TRBV5-8 and TRBJ2-7; 11 bases agree with TRBD2. The CDR3 length is 16 residues. The V gene's germline CDR1 is SGHTS and CDR2 YDEGEE. Trimming took 1 base from V and 5 from J; bases not matched to a gene: 8. CDR3 sequence reads: CASSLSWTSGLDEQYF. The CDR3 region has the DNA TGTGCCAGCAGCTTGTCCTGGACTAGCGGGTTGGACGAGCAGTACTTC.

Only one count was recorded for this clone. The chain recombines TRBV5-4 with TRBJ2-2; possible D gene TRBD1, 6 bases. CDR3 length: 13 amino acids. The V end lost 9 bases, the J end lost 5 bases, and 14 bases lay between the germline ends. CDR1 SGHNT and CDR2 YYREEE come from the germline V gene (reference sequence). The CDR3 protein is CANGKQGTGELFF. DNA for the CDR3: TGTGCCAACGGAAAACAGGGAACCGGGGAGCTGTTTTTT.

This chain links TRBV9 with TRBJ1-2; a weak D match, TRBD1 (5 bases). The CDR3 extends over 15 amino acids. V gave up 0 bases and J gave up 1 base, with 10 bases separating them. Germline CDR1 and CDR2: SGDLS and YYNGEE. The CDR3 nucleotides are TGTGCCAGCAGCGTAGAGTTCCAGGGTAACTATGGCTACACCTTC. The encoded protein is CASSVEFQGNYGYTF.

Details on this clone: A much more abundant neighbour one base away suggests this may be a read error. The genes are TRBV7-2 and TRBJ2-6; D is uncertain. V shed 5 bases and J shed 8 bases, with 25 bases lying between them. The CDR3 length is 18 residues. The germline V gene encodes CDR1 SGHTA and CDR2 FQGNSA. CDR3 sequence reads: CASSDNRRRQSRTNVLTF. CDR3 in DNA: TGTGCCAGCAGCGACAATCGGAGACGACAAAGTCGGACCAACGTCCTGACTTTC.

In regard to this clone: A far larger clone is one base from this, pointing to a likely read error. The V call is TRBV2, the J call TRBJ2-2; 9 bases are a match to TRBD2. The CDR3 spans 16 residues. Germline CDR1 SNHLY, CDR2 FYNNEI. This CDR3 is CASSSMSGRNTRELFF. The DNA of the CDR3 is TGTGCCAGCAGTAGTATGAGCGGGAGGAACACCAGGGAGCTGTTTTTT.

The chain couples TRBV11-2 to TRBJ2-7, with no clear D. TRBJ2-5 explains the end of the DNA better; the J call may be wrong. The germline CDR1 and CDR2 sequences are SGHAT and FQNNGV. The CDR3 runs to 13 residues. The CDR3 region is CASSFGSQETQYF. CDR3 coding DNA: TGTGCCAGCAGCTTTGGCAGCCAAGAGACCCAGTACTTC.

V and J are TRBV7-9 and TRBJ2-2, with unresolved D. The CDR3 has 13 residues. Germline values: CDR1 SEHNR, CDR2 FQNEAQ (reference sequence). V was shortened by 11 bases and J by 5 bases, with 15 bases between the two germline ends. CDR3 nucleotides: TGTGCCGGACGGGCCTGGCGGACCGGGGAGCTGTTTTTT. Translated, it gives CAGRAWRTGELFF.

Ten or more counts support this clone. Here the CDR3 DNA reads TGTGCCAGCAGCTTAGTTCCAGGGGACAGGGGAAAAGGCCAAAACATTCAGTACTTC. Amino acid sequence: CASSLVPGDRGKGQNIQYF. The genes are TRBV7-9 and TRBJ2-4, with 10 positions matching TRBD1. Germline-derived CDR1 and CDR2 are SEHNR and FQNEAQ (reference sequence). Trimming at V came to 1 base and at J to 5 bases, leaving 14 bases not matched to a gene. There are 19 residues in the CDR3.